These T cell receptor beta chains were read from a single sample in a study of neurological immune-mediated disorders. TCRdb reprocessed the 5' RACE reads via MiXCR and lists one record per CDR3 protein. The sample includes about 49,000 distinct CDR3 sequences, approximately 9.1% of them seen just once. The source material was PBMCs. Source of these receptors: a woman aged 40 to 49 in good health. The CDR3 runs from the conserved cysteine through the conserved F or W. D genes are given only for firm matches. Where a row states a size, it is once, few, many or the class of an expanded clone; other rows omit it.

d_gene	v_gene	j_gene	abundance	CDR3aa	CDR3nt
TRBD1	TRBV7-9	TRBJ2-1	many	CASSDAAGQGVYNEQFF	TGTGCCAGCAGCGACGCCGCGGGACAGGGGGTGTACAATGAGCAGTTCTTC
NA	TRBV5-1	TRBJ1-1	many	CASRAGADTEAFF	TGCGCCAGCCGGGCGGGGGCAGACACTGAAGCTTTCTTT
NA	TRBV20-1	TRBJ1-4	many	CSARDNGGAEKLFF	TGCAGTGCTAGAGACAACGGCGGGGCGGAAAAACTGTTTTTT
TRBD1	TRBV5-6	TRBJ1-2	many	CASSRSHRGGGYTF	TGTGCCAGCAGCCGAAGCCACAGGGGAGGTGGCTACACCTTC
NA	TRBV20-1	TRBJ1-2	many	CSAREVADWKIGYTF	TGCAGTGCTAGAGAAGTGGCGGATTGGAAAATTGGCTACACCTTC
NA	TRBV6-2/TRBV6-3	TRBJ1-1	many	CASSYSGGRRNTEAFF	TGTGCCAGCAGTTACTCGGGGGGGCGCAGGAACACTGAAGCTTTCTTT
NA	TRBV12-3/TRBV12-4	TRBJ1-2	many	CASSLLGARGYTF	TGTGCCAGCAGTTTACTGGGGGCGAGAGGCTACACCTTC
NA	TRBV29-1	TRBJ2-2	many	CSVGGRGTGELFF	TGCAGCGTTGGTGGCAGAGGCACCGGGGAGCTGTTTTTT
TRBD1	TRBV6-2/TRBV6-3	TRBJ1-5	many	CASSYRDRSYSNQPQHF	TGTGCCAGCAGTTACCGGGACAGATCATATAGCAATCAGCCCCAGCATTTT
NA	TRBV12-3/TRBV12-4	TRBJ2-5	many	CASSPQGETQYF	TGTGCCAGCAGCCCTCAGGGAGAGACCCAGTACTTC
TRBD1	TRBV5-1	TRBJ2-1	many	CASSSHRDRVPEEQFF	TGCGCCAGCAGCTCTCACCGGGACAGGGTGCCAGAGGAGCAGTTCTTC
NA	TRBV5-1	TRBJ1-1	many	CASSPLGNSNTEAFF	TGCGCCAGCAGCCCCCTAGGGAATTCGAACACTGAAGCTTTCTTT
NA	TRBV20-1	TRBJ1-2	many	CSAPPENYGYTF	TGCAGTGCTCCTCCTGAGAACTATGGCTACACCTTC
TRBD2	TRBV20-1	TRBJ2-7	many	CSAGGLAGYYEQYF	TGCAGTGCTGGGGGACTAGCGGGATACTACGAGCAGTACTTC
NA	TRBV7-2	TRBJ1-3	many	CASSLNHGSGNTIYF	TGTGCCAGCAGCTTGAACCATGGCTCTGGAAACACCATATATTTT
NA	TRBV12-3/TRBV12-4	TRBJ1-2	many	CASSSRGQSGYTF	TGTGCCAGCAGTTCCCGGGGGCAGAGTGGCTACACCTTC
NA	TRBV29-1	TRBJ1-2	many	CSVTVGAGALYGYTF	TGCAGCGTGACGGTCGGGGCAGGGGCCCTCTATGGCTACACCTTC
NA	TRBV20-1	TRBJ1-1	many	CSARVWTEAFF	TGCAGTGCTAGAGTCTGGACTGAAGCTTTCTTT
TRBD1	TRBV6-5	TRBJ1-2	many	CASSLSGTGQGVYGYTF	TGTGCCAGCAGCCTCTCTGGGACAGGCCAAGGGGTCTATGGCTACACCTTC
NA	TRBV6-6	TRBJ2-7	many	CASTSPGANSYEQYF	TGTGCCAGCACTTCCCCGGGAGCGAACTCCTACGAGCAGTACTTC
TRBD1	TRBV25-1	TRBJ1-5	many	CASRAGTGDSGNQPQHF	TGTGCCAGCAGGGCCGGGACAGGGGATTCAGGCAATCAGCCCCAGCATTTT
TRBD1	TRBV7-9	TRBJ2-1	NA	CASSSDREYNEQFF	TGTGCCAGCAGCTCGGACAGGGAGTACAATGAGCAGTTCTTC
NA	TRBV5-6	TRBJ2-3	many	CASSPRTVSTDTQYF	TGTGCCAGCAGCCCAAGGACAGTCAGCACAGATACGCAGTATTTT
NA	TRBV4-3	TRBJ2-4	many	CASSQDRTLTGRKNIQYF	TGCGCCAGCAGCCAAGATAGGACCCTGACAGGGAGGAAAAACATTCAGTACTTC
TRBD1	TRBV5-1	TRBJ1-6	many	CASSLRGTGLDSPLHF	TGCGCCAGCAGCCTCCGGGGGACAGGGTTGGATTCACCCCTCCACTTT
NA	TRBV4-2	TRBJ1-2	many	CASSQAGGYTF	TGTGCCAGCAGCCAAGCGGGTGGCTACACCTTC
TRBD1	TRBV12-3/TRBV12-4	TRBJ1-2	many	CASSGTANYGYTF	TGTGCCAGCAGCGGGACAGCTAACTATGGCTACACCTTC
NA	TRBV9	TRBJ2-3	many	CASSVAPTGSTDTQYF	TGTGCCAGCAGCGTAGCTCCCACAGGTAGCACAGATACGCAGTATTTT
NA	TRBV12-3/TRBV12-4	TRBJ1-1	many	CASSLPIMNTEAFF	TGTGCCAGCAGTTTACCGATAATGAACACTGAAGCTTTCTTT
NA	TRBV11-3	TRBJ2-1	many	CASSRGPPPSEQFF	TGTGCCAGCAGCCGCGGCCCCCCCCCGAGTGAGCAGTTCTTC
NA	TRBV5-1	TRBJ2-4	many	CASSLSLAKNIQYF	TGCGCCAGCAGCTTGAGCCTAGCCAAAAACATTCAGTACTTC
TRBD1	TRBV5-1	TRBJ2-7	once	CASQKNGQGFYEQYF	TGCGCCAGCCAGAAAAATGGACAGGGGTTCTACGAGCAGTACTTC
NA	TRBV5-1	TRBJ2-5	many	CASSLNGIGEETQYF	TGCGCCAGCAGCTTAAACGGGATCGGGGAAGAGACCCAGTACTTC
NA	TRBV25-1	TRBJ1-3	many	CASTPVGAGNTIYF	TGTGCCAGCACCCCTGTGGGGGCTGGAAACACCATATATTTT
TRBD2	TRBV7-2	TRBJ2-5	NA	CASSEAGGLQETQYF	TGTGCCAGCAGCGAAGCGGGGGGGCTCCAAGAGACCCAGTACTTC
TRBD1	TRBV24-1	TRBJ2-1	many	CATSDLNRGRNEQFF	TGTGCCACCAGTGACTTAAACAGGGGTAGGAATGAGCAGTTCTTC
NA	TRBV12-3/TRBV12-4	TRBJ2-3	many	CASSHRDEGTDTQYF	TGTGCCAGCAGTCACAGGGATGAGGGCACAGATACGCAGTATTTT